This TCR beta chain originates from a study of cytomegalovirus exposure and HLA in healthy donors. The data were produced by immunoSEQ multiplex PCR, yet TCRdb's version contains in-frame clones alone and is incomplete. This table holds roughly 84,000 clones, just over 90% found once. This CDR3 is built from 15 residues. Trimming stripped 5 bases from V and 1 base from J, with 13 bases between. Germline V gene data show CDR1 as SEHNR and CDR2 as FQNEAQ (reference sequence). Overall study results and limits: The tendency of first-cohort TCR clusters to co-occur in the 120 or so validation repertoires was identified by a subsequent analysis. CMV antigen specificity was confirmed in vitro for three CMV-associated chains.

As to this clone: Its cognate antigen is unknown.

Sequencing input: PBMCs. This chain connects TRBV7-9 to TRBJ2-3; D perhaps matches TRBD2 (6 bases). The source of this sequence is a man aged 25-40 years in good health and CMV-seronegative. CDR3 coding DNA: TGTGCCAGCAGCGTATTAGCGGTCGGCACAGATACGCAGTATTTT. It translates to CASSVLAVGTDTQYF.